Below are 24 T cell receptor beta chains sequenced from a single sample in a study of post-analysis software for immune sequencing data. General study points: Controls showed lower frequencies than patients for roughly five TRBV segments, and TRBV5-6, TRBV5-1 and TRBV20-1 were among these.

Prepared libraries of TCR beta cDNA carried unique molecular identifiers. TCRdb re-derived calls from the PCR reads in MiXCR, one entry per CDR3 protein. This sample has approximately 730,000 distinct CDR3 sequences, with 25% to 30% found just once. Antigen specificity for these receptors is unknown. The specimen was blood. All receptors derive from a girl between 10 and 17 years old with multiple sclerosis.

The chain uses TRBV28 and TRBJ2-3; D possibly uses TRBD1 or TRBD2 (5 bases each). This CDR3 has 16 amino acids. Germline V gene lookup returns CDR1 MDHEN and CDR2 SYDVKM. Trimming took 7 bases from V and 1 from J, leaving 18 bases between them. The chain's CDR3 is CASKGVGVGGTDTQYF. CDR3 bases: TGTGCCAGCAAAGGGGTGGGAGTCGGAGGCACAGATACGCAGTATTTT. The full variable domain, its missing parts supplied by reference TRBV28 and TRBJ2-3, is DVKVTQSSRYLVKRTGEKVFLECVQDMDHENMFWYRQDPGLGLRLIYFSYDVKMKEKGDIPEGYSVSREKKERFSLILESASTNQTSMYLCASKGVGVGGTDTQYFGPGTRLTVL.

The chain joins TRBV6-5 to TRBJ2-2; 14 nucleotides agree with TRBD2. CDR1 MNHEY and CDR2 SVGAGI come from the germline V gene. With 2 bases clipped from V and 2 bases from J, the junction kept 10 bases outside the gene matches. This CDR3 is built from 20 residues. As DNA, the CDR3 is TGTGCCAGCAGTTACCGGATGGGACTAGCGGGAGTCAGCAACACCGGGGAGCTGTTTTTT. Its translation is CASSYRMGLAGVSNTGELFF.

This clonotype was detected a few times. CDR3 nucleotide sequence: TGCGCCAGCAGCCCCCAACCCGGAGTCCTGGGTGGCTACACCTTC. Translated: CASSPQPGVLGGYTF. V is TRBV4-1 and J is TRBJ1-2; no reliable D call. Germline-derived CDR1 and CDR2 are MGHRA and YSYEKL. CDR3 length: 15 residues. V lost 4 bases to trimming and J lost 7 bases, with 19 bases between them.

This chain connects TRBV4-1 to TRBJ2-5, with no clear D. V lost 0 bases, J lost 5 bases, and 10 bases lay in between. The CDR3 extends over 14 amino acids. Looked up from germline, CDR1 is MGHRA and CDR2 is YSYEKL. The CDR3 sequence is CASSQEGRLETQYF. The CDR3 DNA follows: TGCGCCAGCAGCCAAGAAGGCAGGTTGGAGACCCAGTACTTC.

This sequence joins TRBV18 and TRBJ2-7; a weak D match, TRBD2 (6 bases). The CDR3 runs to 13 residues. CDR1 is KGHSH and CDR2 is LQKENI in the germline V gene. V lost 3 bases to trimming and J lost 5 bases, with 11 bases between them. CDR3 DNA sequence: TGTGCCAGCTCACCGCGGGACGGAGACGAGCAGTACTTC. Its translation is CASSPRDGDEQYF. The variable domain in full, with the rest retrieved from reference TRBV18 and TRBJ2-7, is NAGVMQNPRHLVRRRGQEARLRCSPMKGHSHVYWYRQLPEEGLKFMVYLQKENIIDESGMPKERFSAEFPKEGPSILRIQQVVRGDSAAYFCASSPRDGDEQYFGPGTRLTVT.

The sample holds a few counts of this clonotype. This chain joins TRBV6-2 or TRBV6-3 and TRBJ2-3; D may correspond to TRBD1 or TRBD2 (5 bases each). Looked up from germline, CDR1 is MNHEY and CDR2 is SVGEGT. Trimming shortened V by 4 bases and J by 4 bases, and 15 bases separated the two germline ends. The CDR3 is 15 residues long. Here the CDR3 DNA reads TGTGCCAGCAGTTTCTTGGGACGGTCTGCAGATACGCAGTATTTT. Amino acids: CASSFLGRSADTQYF.

Many counts were recorded for this clonotype. J is TRBJ2-1 and V is TRBV6-4, with TRBD2 identical over 11 bases. Germline values: CDR1 MRHNA, CDR2 SNTAGT. The CDR3 consists of 15 residues. V lost 0 bases, J lost 7 bases, and 2 bases stayed unmatched. The CDR3 reads CASSDSTSGANEQFF. The CDR3 coding sequence is TGTGCCAGCAGTGACTCGACTAGCGGGGCGAATGAGCAGTTCTTC.

In this sample, this clonotype turned up a few times. V gene TRBV7-9 combines with J gene TRBJ1-2; 9 bases align to TRBD1. Germline CDR1 reads SEHNR; CDR2 reads FQNEAQ (reference sequence). This CDR3 comprises 15 residues. J gave up 4 bases and V 5 bases, and 8 bases lay outside the gene matches. For the CDR3, the DNA is TGTGCCAGCAGCCCCCTGACAGGGGGTGCCTATGGCTACACCTTC. Translated: CASSPLTGGAYGYTF.

This clonotype was observed a handful of times. The chain has TRBV10-3 and TRBJ1-2; D not resolved. The CDR3 extends over 11 amino acids. Germline V CDR1 and CDR2: ENHRY, SYGVKD. V lost 3 bases to trimming and J lost 7 bases, with 6 bases between them. The CDR3 region is CAISEKVGYTF. The CDR3 nucleotides are TGTGCCATCAGTGAAAAGGTTGGCTACACCTTC.

J is TRBJ1-2 and V is TRBV5-5; no clear D gene. This CDR3 is built from 14 residues. Trimming stripped 3 bases from V and 2 bases from J, with 11 bases between. From germline, CDR1 is SGHKS and CDR2 YYEKEE (reference sequence). The CDR3, as DNA: TGTGCCAGCAGCTGGGTCCGGACCAACTATGGCTACACCTTC. It encodes CASSWVRTNYGYTF. Full variable domain (remainder filled in from reference TRBV5-5 and TRBJ1-2): DAGVTQSPTHLIKTRGQQVTLRCSPISGHKSVSWYQQVLGQGPQFIFQYYEKEERGRGNFPDRFSARQFPNYSSELNVNALLLGDSALYLCASSWVRTNYGYTFGSGTRLTVV.

This rearrangement joins TRBV12-3 or TRBV12-4 to TRBJ1-2, with 7 bases that match TRBD1. The V and J ends lost 7 bases and 6 bases, in that order; junction bases with no gene match: 14. The CDR3 spans 15 residues. The CDR3: CASNPSKGAGHGYTF. CDR3 nucleotides: TGTGCCAGCAATCCCTCTAAGGGGGCAGGGCATGGCTACACCTTC.

This rearrangement joins TRBV27 to TRBJ2-4; perhaps TRBD1 as D (8 bases). This CDR3 spans 14 amino acids. The germline V gene encodes CDR1 MNHEY and CDR2 SMNVEV (reference sequence). V was pared by 5 bases and J by 7 bases, with 15 bases between. The CDR3 protein is CASSPKQGGNIQYF. CDR3 nucleotides: TGTGCCAGCAGTCCCAAACAGGGGGGGAACATTCAGTACTTC.

The chain employs TRBV18 and TRBJ2-3; no definite D call. CDR3 length equals 14 residues. Trimming pared 0 bases from V and 2 bases from J, leaving 6 bases between. Per germline, CDR1 KGHSH and CDR2 LQKENI. CDR3 in DNA: TGTGCCAGCTCACCACCGGTTCACACAGATACGCAGTATTTT. This encodes CASSPPVHTDTQYF. The variable domain in full, completed from reference TRBV18 and TRBJ2-3, reads NAGVMQNPRHLVRRRGQEARLRCSPMKGHSHVYWYRQLPEEGLKFMVYLQKENIIDESGMPKERFSAEFPKEGPSILRIQQVVRGDSAAYFCASSPPVHTDTQYFGPGTRLTVL.

This clonotype was counted many times. J is TRBJ2-4 and V is TRBV12-3 or TRBV12-4; D remains unclear. Deletions cut 4 bases from V and 0 bases from J, with 10 bases between. There are 15 residues in the CDR3. The CDR3 region has the DNA TGTGCCAGCAGTTCCCGCCGACTAGCCAAAAACATTCAGTACTTC. The encoded protein is CASSSRRLAKNIQYF.

A remark on this clonotype: A read error may explain this, as a much larger clone is one base away. The V gene is TRBV6-5, the J gene TRBJ1-2; D is perhaps TRBD1 (6 bases). V lost 2 bases and J 4 bases, leaving 23 bases between the germline ends. The germline gives CDR1 MNHEY, CDR2 SVGAGI. The CDR3 consists of 18 residues. CDR3 sequence (DNA): TGTGCCAGCAGTTACGGGGGGCACGGGGGCTCTTCCCTCTATGGCTACACCTTC. Its translation is CASSYGGHGGSSLYGYTF.

This clonotype has more than one count but fewer than ten. The J gene is TRBJ1-2, the V gene TRBV6-5, with TRBD1 as a possible D gene (6 bases). Per the germline V gene, CDR1 is MNHEY and CDR2 is SVGAGI. The CDR3 sequence is 14 residues long. Deletions cut 5 bases from V and 4 bases from J, with 14 bases between. In DNA, the CDR3 is TGTGCCAGCAGTCCCTTGGACAGAACCTATGGCTACACCTTC. This translates into CASSPLDRTYGYTF.

The gene calls are TRBV7-2 and TRBJ2-4; D uncertain. This CDR3 is built from 15 residues. Germline V gene lookup returns CDR1 SGHTA and CDR2 FQGNSA. Trimming removed 4 bases at V and 0 bases at J, with 10 bases between. The CDR3 nucleotides read TGTGCCAGCAGCTATCCTACACTAGCCAAAAACATTCAGTACTTC. It encodes CASSYPTLAKNIQYF. Looking up the rest from reference TRBV7-2 and TRBJ2-4 gives the full variable domain: GAGVSQSPSNKVTEKGKDVELRCDPISGHTALYWYRQSLGQGLEFLIYFQGNSAPDKSGLPSDRFSAERTGGSVSTLTIQRTQQEDSAVYLCASSYPTLAKNIQYFGAGTRLSVL.

This clonotype was seen only a few times. The chain joins TRBV28 to TRBJ1-2; 7 bases are shared with TRBD1. There are 17 residues in the CDR3. Germline CDR1 reads MDHEN; CDR2 reads SYDVKM. J lost 2 bases, V lost 6 bases, and 15 bases had no gene match. Written as DNA, the CDR3 is TGTGCCAGCAGCACTCGAACTGACAGGGATGGGAACTATGGCTACACCTTC. Amino acids: CASSTRTDRDGNYGYTF.

For this clonotype: An end of the junction differs from the germline gene, which may be a read error. The rearrangement uses TRBV7-2 and TRBJ1-2; maybe TRBD1 (5 bases). Looked up from germline, CDR1 is SGHTA and CDR2 is FQGNSA. This CDR3 is built from 14 residues. Here the CDR3 reads CACSLDSRSYGYTF. In DNA, the CDR3 is TGTGCCTGCAGCCTCGACAGCCGTTCCTATGGCTACACCTTC.

This clonotype was seen more than once but under ten times. This sequence joins TRBV20-1 and TRBJ2-5, with 11 bases fitting TRBD1. The length of the CDR3 is 15 residues. CDR1 and CDR2 from the germline V gene are DFQATT and SNEGSKA (reference sequence). J was trimmed by 4 bases and V by 3 bases; bases with no gene match: 7. The CDR3: CSASPGTGGGETQYF. CDR3 nucleotide sequence: TGCAGTGCTAGTCCCGGGACAGGGGGGGGAGAGACCCAGTACTTC.

The rearrangement joins TRBV24-1 to TRBJ1-1; TRBD1 matches at 7 bases. Germline V gene lookup returns CDR1 KGHDR and CDR2 SFDVKD. CDR3 length: 15 residues. After removal of 3 bases from V and 6 bases from J, the junction contained 9 bases not matched to a gene. CDR3 DNA sequence: TGTGCCACCAGTGATGCGACAGGGACGGGGGCTGAAGCTTTCTTT. Protein sequence: CATSDATGTGAEAFF.

This clonotype was seen a few times. The chain is built from TRBV29-1 and TRBJ2-6, with 12 bases fitting TRBD2. V lost 6 bases to trimming and J lost 1 base; unmatched junction nucleotides: 7. CDR3 length: 17 residues. Germline V gene sequence: CDR1 SQVTM, CDR2 ANQGSEA. The DNA of the CDR3 is TGCAGCGTCGCAGGACTAGCGGGGATTTCTGGGGCCAACGTCCTGACTTTC. This translates into CSVAGLAGISGANVLTF. Looking up the rest from reference TRBV29-1 and TRBJ2-6 gives the full variable domain: SAVISQKPSRDICQRGTSLTIQCQVDSQVTMMFWYRQQPGQSLTLIATANQGSEATYESGFVIDKFPISRPNLTFSTLTVSNMSPEDSSIYLCSVAGLAGISGANVLTFGAGSRLTVL.

The chain joins TRBV2 to TRBJ1-5; 7 nucleotides agree with TRBD1. Per germline, CDR1 SNHLY and CDR2 FYNNEI. The junction had 10 bases not matched to a gene; V was cut back by 5 bases and J by 0 bases. This CDR3 comprises 17 residues. In DNA, the CDR3 is TGTGCCAGCAGTACGGTACAGGGGCGGGATAGCAATCAGCCCCAGCATTTT. This codes for CASSTVQGRDSNQPQHF.

This clonotype was detected a few times. The V gene is TRBV6-1, the J gene TRBJ2-1; a possible D gene is TRBD2 (5 bases). The CDR3 loop spans 15 amino acids. Deletions cut 3 bases from V and 4 bases from J, with 13 bases between. The germline CDR1 and CDR2 sequences are MNHNS and SASEGT. CDR3 bases: TGTGCCAGCAGTGACCCTATGGGGAGATACAATGAGCAGTTCTTC. Translation: CASSDPMGRYNEQFF.